The sequence of this T cell receptor beta chain was determined in a study of T cell responses to AZD1222 COVID-19 vaccine. The count of this clone is one. The CDR3 runs to 13 residues. The V gene's germline CDR1 is SGHDT and CDR2 YYEEEE. V lost 7 bases to trimming and J lost 0 bases, with 11 bases between them. Sequencing used immunoSEQ multiplex PCR; TCRdb keeps in-frame clones, though not all of them. The repertoire has about 120,000 clones, 75% to 95% of them found once; the top ten carry approximately 2.8%. This receptor was identified in an adult in good health. Material: peripheral blood, obtained on day 0 of AZD1222 vaccination. The rearrangement links TRBV5-6 to TRBJ2-7, with D maybe TRBD1 (5 bases). The CDR3 loop reads CASRYRSSYEQYF. Written as DNA, the CDR3 is TGTGCCAGCCGCTACAGGAGCTCCTACGAGCAGTACTTC.